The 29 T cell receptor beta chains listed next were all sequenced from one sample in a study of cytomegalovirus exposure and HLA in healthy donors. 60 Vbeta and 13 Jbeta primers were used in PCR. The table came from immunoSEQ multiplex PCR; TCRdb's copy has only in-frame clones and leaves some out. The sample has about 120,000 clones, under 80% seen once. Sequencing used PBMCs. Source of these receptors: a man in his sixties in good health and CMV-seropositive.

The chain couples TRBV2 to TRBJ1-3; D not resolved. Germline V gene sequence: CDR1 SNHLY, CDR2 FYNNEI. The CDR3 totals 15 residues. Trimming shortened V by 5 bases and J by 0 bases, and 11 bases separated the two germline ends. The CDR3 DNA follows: TGTGCCAGCAGTTGGTCGGCAGGCTCTGGAAACACCATATATTTT. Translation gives CASSWSAGSGNTIYF.

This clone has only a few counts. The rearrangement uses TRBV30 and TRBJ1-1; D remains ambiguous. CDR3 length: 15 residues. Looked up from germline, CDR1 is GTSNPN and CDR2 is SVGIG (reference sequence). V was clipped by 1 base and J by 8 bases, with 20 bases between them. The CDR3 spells CAWSAPGRASREAFF. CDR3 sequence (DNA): TGTGCCTGGAGTGCCCCTGGGAGGGCAAGCAGAGAAGCTTTCTTT.

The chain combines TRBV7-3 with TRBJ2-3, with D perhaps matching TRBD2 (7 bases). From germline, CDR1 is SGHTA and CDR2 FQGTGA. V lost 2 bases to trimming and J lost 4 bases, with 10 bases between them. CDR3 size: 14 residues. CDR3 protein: CASSLLGGADTQYF. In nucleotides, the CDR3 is TGTGCCAGCAGCTTATTAGGGGGGGCAGATACGCAGTATTTT.

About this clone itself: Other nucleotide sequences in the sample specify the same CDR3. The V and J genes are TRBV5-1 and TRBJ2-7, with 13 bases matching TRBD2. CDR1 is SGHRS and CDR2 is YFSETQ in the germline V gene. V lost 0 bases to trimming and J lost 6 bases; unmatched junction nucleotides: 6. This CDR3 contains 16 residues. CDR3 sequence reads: CASSLGLAGGRSEQYF. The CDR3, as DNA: TGCGCCAGCAGCTTGGGACTAGCGGGGGGAAGGTCCGAGCAGTACTTC.

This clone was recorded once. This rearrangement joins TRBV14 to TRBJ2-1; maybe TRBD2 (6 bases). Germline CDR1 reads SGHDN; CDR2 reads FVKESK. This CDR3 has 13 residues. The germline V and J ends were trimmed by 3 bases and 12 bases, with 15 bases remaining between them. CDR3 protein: CASSQGEVRGQFF. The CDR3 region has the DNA TGTGCCAGCAGCCAGGGGGAGGTCCGAGGGCAGTTCTTC.

CDR3 in amino acids: CASSGTTFTGGTEAFF. CDR3 DNA: TGTGCCAGCAGCGGAACAACCTTTACGGGGGGCACTGAAGCTTTCTTT. The V and J genes are TRBV9 and TRBJ1-1, with a possible D match to TRBD1 (5 bases). Germline CDR1 and CDR2: SGDLS and YYNGEE. The CDR3 is 16 residues long. Trimming left V 3 bases short and J 4 bases short, with 19 bases between.

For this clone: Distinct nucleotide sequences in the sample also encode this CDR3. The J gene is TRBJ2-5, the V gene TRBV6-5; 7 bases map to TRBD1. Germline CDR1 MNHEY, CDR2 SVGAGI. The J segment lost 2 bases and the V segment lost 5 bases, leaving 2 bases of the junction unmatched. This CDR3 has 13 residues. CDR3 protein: CASSRGQQETQYF. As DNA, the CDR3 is TGTGCCAGCAGTCGGGGACAGCAAGAGACCCAGTACTTC.

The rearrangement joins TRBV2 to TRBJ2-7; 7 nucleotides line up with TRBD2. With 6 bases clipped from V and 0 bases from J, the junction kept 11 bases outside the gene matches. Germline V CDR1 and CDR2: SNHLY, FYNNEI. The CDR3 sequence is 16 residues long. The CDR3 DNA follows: TGTGCCAGCAGGGATCCGGGAGGCCCGAGCTCCTACGAGCAGTACTTC. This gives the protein CASRDPGGPSSYEQYF. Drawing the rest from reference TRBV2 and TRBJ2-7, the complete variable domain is EPEVTQTPSHQVTQMGQEVILRCVPISNHLYFYWYRQILGQKVEFLVSFYNNEISEKSEIFDDQFSVERPDGSNFTLKIRSTKLEDSAMYFCASRDPGGPSSYEQYFGPGTRLTVT.

CDR3 DNA: TGTGCCAGCAGCTTAGCGGTCGCAGGGGGTTTAGCCAAAAACATTCAGTACTTC. This translates into CASSLAVAGGLAKNIQYF. The J gene is TRBJ2-4, the V gene TRBV11-2, with TRBD1 matching 7 bases. Trimming at V came to 1 base and at J to 0 bases, leaving 9 bases not matched to a gene. Germline CDR1 reads SGHAT; CDR2 reads FQNNGV. This CDR3 region has 18 residues.

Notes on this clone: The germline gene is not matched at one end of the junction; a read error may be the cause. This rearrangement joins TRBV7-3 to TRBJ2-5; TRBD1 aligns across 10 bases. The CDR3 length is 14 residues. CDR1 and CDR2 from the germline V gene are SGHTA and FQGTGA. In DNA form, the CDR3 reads TGTGCCAGCAGCGAGACAGGGGGCTTGGAGACCCGGTACTTC. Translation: CASSETGGLETRYF.

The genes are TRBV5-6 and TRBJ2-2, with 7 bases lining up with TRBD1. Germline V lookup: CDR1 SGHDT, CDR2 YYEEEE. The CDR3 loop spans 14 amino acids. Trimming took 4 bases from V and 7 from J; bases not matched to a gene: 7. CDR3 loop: CASSNKGGLGELFF. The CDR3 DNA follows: TGTGCCAGCAGCAATAAAGGGGGCCTCGGGGAGCTGTTTTTT.

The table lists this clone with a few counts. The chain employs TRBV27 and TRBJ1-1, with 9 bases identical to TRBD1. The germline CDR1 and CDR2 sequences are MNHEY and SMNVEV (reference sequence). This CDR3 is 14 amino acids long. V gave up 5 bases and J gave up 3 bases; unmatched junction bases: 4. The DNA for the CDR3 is TGTGCCAGCAGTCCAGGACAGGGGTACACTGAAGCTTTCTTT. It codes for CASSPGQGYTEAFF.

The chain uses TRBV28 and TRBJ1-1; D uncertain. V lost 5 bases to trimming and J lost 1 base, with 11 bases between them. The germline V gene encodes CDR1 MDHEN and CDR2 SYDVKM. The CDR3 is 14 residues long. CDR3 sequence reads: CASSPIMRNTEAFF. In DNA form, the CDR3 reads TGTGCCAGCAGTCCGATAATGAGGAACACTGAAGCTTTCTTT.

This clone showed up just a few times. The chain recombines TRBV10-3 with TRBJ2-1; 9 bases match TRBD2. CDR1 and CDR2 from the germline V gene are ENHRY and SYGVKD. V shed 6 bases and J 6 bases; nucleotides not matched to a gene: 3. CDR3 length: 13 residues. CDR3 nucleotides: TGTGCCATCAGACAACTAGCGGGCAATGAGCAGTTCTTC. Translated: CAIRQLAGNEQFF.

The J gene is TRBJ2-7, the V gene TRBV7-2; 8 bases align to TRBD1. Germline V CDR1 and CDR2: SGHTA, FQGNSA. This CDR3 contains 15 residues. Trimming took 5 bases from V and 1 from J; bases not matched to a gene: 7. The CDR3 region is CASSTWGQASYEQYF. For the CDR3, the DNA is TGTGCCAGCAGCACTTGGGGACAGGCGTCCTACGAGCAGTACTTC.

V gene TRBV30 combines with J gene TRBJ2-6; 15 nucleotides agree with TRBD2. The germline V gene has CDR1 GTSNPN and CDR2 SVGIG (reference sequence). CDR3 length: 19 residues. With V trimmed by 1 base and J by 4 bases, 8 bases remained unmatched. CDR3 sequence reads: CAWSATGLAGGWGANVLTF. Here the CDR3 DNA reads TGTGCCTGGAGTGCCACAGGACTAGCGGGAGGGTGGGGGGCCAACGTCCTGACTTTC.

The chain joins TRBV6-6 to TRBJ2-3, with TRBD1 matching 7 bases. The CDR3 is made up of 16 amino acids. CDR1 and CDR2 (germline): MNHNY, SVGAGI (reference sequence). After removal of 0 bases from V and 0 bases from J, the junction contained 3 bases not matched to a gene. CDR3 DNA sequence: TGTGCCAGCAGTTACTCTGACAGGGCTAGCACAGATACGCAGTATTTT. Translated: CASSYSDRASTDTQYF.

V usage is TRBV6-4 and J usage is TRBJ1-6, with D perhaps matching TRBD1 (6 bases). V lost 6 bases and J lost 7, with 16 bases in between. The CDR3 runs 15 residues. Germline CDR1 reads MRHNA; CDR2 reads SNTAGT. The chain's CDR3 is CASSLSRGGNSPLHF. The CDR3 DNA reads TGTGCCAGCAGCCTTAGTAGGGGGGGAAATTCACCCCTCCACTTT.

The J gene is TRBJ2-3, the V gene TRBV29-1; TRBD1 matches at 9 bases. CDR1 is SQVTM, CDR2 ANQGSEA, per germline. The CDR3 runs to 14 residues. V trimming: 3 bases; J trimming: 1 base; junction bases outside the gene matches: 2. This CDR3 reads CSVDRDRGTDTQYF. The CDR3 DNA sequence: TGCAGCGTTGATAGGGACAGGGGCACAGATACGCAGTATTTT.

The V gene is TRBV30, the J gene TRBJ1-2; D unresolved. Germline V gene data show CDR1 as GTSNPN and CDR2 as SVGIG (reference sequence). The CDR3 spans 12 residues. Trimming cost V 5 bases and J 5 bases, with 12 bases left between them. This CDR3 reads CAWAVAGYGYTF. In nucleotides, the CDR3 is TGTGCCTGGGCCGTGGCGGGTTATGGCTACACCTTC.

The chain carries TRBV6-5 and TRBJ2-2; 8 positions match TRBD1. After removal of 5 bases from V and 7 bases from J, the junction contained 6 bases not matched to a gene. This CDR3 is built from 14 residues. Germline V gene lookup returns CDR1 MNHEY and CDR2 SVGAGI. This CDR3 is CASSHTQGVGELFF. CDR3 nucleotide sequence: TGTGCCAGCAGTCACACACAGGGGGTCGGGGAGCTGTTTTTT.

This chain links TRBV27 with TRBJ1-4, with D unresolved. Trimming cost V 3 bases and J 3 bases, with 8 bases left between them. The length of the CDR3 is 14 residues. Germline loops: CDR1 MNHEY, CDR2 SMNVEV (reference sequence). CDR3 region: CASSFNGANEKLFF. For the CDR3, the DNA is TGTGCCAGCAGTTTCAACGGGGCTAATGAAAAACTGTTTTTT.

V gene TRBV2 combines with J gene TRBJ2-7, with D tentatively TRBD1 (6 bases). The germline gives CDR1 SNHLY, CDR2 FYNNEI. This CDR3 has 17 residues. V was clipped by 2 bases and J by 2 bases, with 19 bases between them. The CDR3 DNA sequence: TGTGCCAGCAGTGAATTTTCAGGGGACCCACTCACCTACGAGCAGTACTTC. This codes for CASSEFSGDPLTYEQYF.

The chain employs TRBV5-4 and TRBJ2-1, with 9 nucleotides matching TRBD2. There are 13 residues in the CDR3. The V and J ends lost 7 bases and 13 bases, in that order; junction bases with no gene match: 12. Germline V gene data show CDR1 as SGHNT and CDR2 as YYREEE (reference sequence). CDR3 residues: CASRASGADHQFF. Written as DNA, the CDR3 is TGTGCCAGCCGGGCTAGCGGGGCGGATCATCAGTTCTTC. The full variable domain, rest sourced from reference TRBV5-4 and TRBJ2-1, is ETGVTQSPTHLIKTRGQQVTLRCSSQSGHNTVSWYQQALGQGPQFIFQYYREEENGRGNFPPRFSGLQFPNYSSELNVNALELDDSALYLCASRASGADHQFFGPGTRLTVL.

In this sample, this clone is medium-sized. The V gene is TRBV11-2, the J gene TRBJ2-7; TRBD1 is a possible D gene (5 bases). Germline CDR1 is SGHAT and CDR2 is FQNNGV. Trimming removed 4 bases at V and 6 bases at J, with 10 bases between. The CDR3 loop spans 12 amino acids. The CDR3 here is CASSSSRVEQYF. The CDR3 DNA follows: TGTGCCAGCAGCTCGTCCAGGGTCGAGCAGTACTTC.

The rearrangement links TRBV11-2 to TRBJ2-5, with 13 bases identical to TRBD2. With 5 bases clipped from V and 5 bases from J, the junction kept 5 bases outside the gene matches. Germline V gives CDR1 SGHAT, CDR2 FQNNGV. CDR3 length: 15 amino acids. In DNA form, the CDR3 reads TGTGCCAGCAGCCCTCGGACTAGCGGGGGTGAGACCCAGTACTTC. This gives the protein CASSPRTSGGETQYF.

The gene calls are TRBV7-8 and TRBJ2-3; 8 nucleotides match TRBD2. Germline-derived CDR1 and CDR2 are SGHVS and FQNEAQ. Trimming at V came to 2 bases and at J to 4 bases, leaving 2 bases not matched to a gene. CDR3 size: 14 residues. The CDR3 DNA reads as TGTGCCAGCAGCTTACTAGCGGGTTCAGATACGCAGTATTTT. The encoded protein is CASSLLAGSDTQYF.

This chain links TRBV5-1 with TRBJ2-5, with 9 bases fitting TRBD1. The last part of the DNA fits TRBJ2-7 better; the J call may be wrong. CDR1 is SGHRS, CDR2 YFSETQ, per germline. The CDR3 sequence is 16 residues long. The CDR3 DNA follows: TGCGCCAGCAGCTTGGCCCACAGGGGGCCCTCCTACGAGCAGTACTTC. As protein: CASSLAHRGPSYEQYF.

The CDR3 spells CASSYQGQGAYEQYF. The CDR3 DNA is TGTGCCAGTAGTTATCAGGGACAGGGGGCCTACGAGCAGTACTTC. J is TRBJ2-7 and V is TRBV19; 11 nucleotides line up with TRBD1. Per germline, CDR1 LNHDA and CDR2 SQIVND (reference sequence). The length of the CDR3 is 15 residues. V was clipped by 5 bases and J by 2 bases; unmatched bases: 5.